This T cell receptor beta chain comes out of a study of technical replicates of blood from several donors. The CDR3 has 16 residues. Germline V gives CDR1 WNHNN, CDR2 SYGVQD (reference sequence). Trimming removed 4 bases from V and 2 bases from J; junction bases left unmatched: 8. This clone was recorded only once. TCRdb's table, derived via immunoSEQ multiplex PCR, lists solely in-frame clones and lacks some. This sample has 55,000 to 70,000 clones, with 86% found just once. The origin of this receptor is a human donor in good health. Some clones in this sample may be carry-over from other donors' samples. The chain combines TRBV10-1 with TRBJ2-1; TRBD2 aligns across 7 bases. The source material was PBMCs. The CDR3 sequence is CASSVSGGIPYNEQFF. In nucleotides, the CDR3 is TGCGCCAGCAGTGTATCGGGAGGTATCCCCTACAATGAGCAGTTCTTC.